The clone carrying this T cell receptor beta chain was detected only a few times. Its antigen is not known. This sample is drawn from a study of T cells after yellow fever vaccination. Background on the study: The authors prepared low-cell-number fractions using SMART-Seq v4 Ultra Low Input.

TCRdb re-called the 5' RACE reads through MiXCR, storing one row per CDR3 protein. The table shows around 530,000 distinct CDR3 sequences, with approximately 16% occurring only once. Points from the study as a whole: At around 95% for CD4 and roughly 87% for CD8, most primary-vaccination clones showed up again after the booster.

The CDR3 totals 13 residues. The germline CDR1 and CDR2 sequences are SGHRS and YFSETQ. V was pared by 4 bases and J by 10 bases, with 7 bases of the junction left unmatched. The genes are TRBV5-1 and TRBJ2-3; 9 nucleotides match TRBD1. The sample consisted of PBMCs, taken more than 4 days after the first yellow fever vaccination. The sequence derives from a young man who received the YFV17D yellow fever vaccine. CDR3 sequence (DNA): TGCGCCAGCAGCGTAAACAGGGGGCTAGCGCAGTATTTT. Translated, it gives CASSVNRGLAQYF.